This TCR beta chain was profiled in a study of blood T cells in healthy people across ages. Whole-study context: Template-switching capture recovered about one barcoded beta molecule per two T cells.

The sample providers were healthy Caucasian people from Russia, aged about 6 to 100. This clonotype was observed a handful of times. No antigen is known for it. Study-wide results and caveats: Naive CD4+ cell counts and diversity both ran higher in long-lived than in aged donors. A roughly linear fall in TCR beta diversity per million T cells was seen with increasing age.

A second roughly 6 to 12 cycle PCR used barcoded and J-beta primers. TCRdb used MiXCR to reprocess the 5' RACE reads, holding one entry per CDR3 protein. The repertoire includes some 1.5 million distinct CDR3 sequences, approximately 30% of them detected once, and 7.7% sits in the top ten. The specimen sequenced was blood. The TCR originated in a woman in her 30s in good health.

CDR3 sequence: CASSKSVGPDTQYF. CDR3 nucleotide sequence: TGTGCCAGCAGTAAGTCGGTCGGCCCAGATACGCAGTATTTT. The chain is built from TRBV7-9 and TRBJ2-3; D uncertain. Between the trimmed V and J ends, which lost 6 bases and 4 bases, there was a span of 14 bases. The germline V gene has CDR1 SEHNR and CDR2 FQNEAQ (reference sequence). CDR3 length equals 14 residues.